A single T cell receptor beta chain is shown here with its context. Which antigen it targets is not known. Per-base quality was not reported, and no clone a single base away is much larger than it. This entry belongs to a study of post-analysis software for immune sequencing data (dated by TCRdb to the mid-2010s). Study-wide context: Disease courses on record covered relapsing-remitting, secondary progressive and progressive-relapsing multiple sclerosis, though some patients had no subtype annotation. Patient repertoires were compared against roughly 12 previously published healthy control repertoires from donors aged roughly 6 to 25 years. A subset of samples was prepared in parallel using single-end sample barcoding, then pooled and co-amplified after Illumina adapter ligation. Study-wide conclusions, independent of this receptor: The control group was slightly older than the multiple sclerosis patient group. Multiple sclerosis patients had significantly lower normalized Chao1 diversity than controls, a result that suggests substantial peripheral T-cell clonal expansion. Direct clustering with F measure revealed strong co-clustering of samples prepared in the same batch, which led to a batch-effect correction. About five TRBV segments, including TRBV5-6, TRBV5-1 and TRBV20-1, were significantly more frequent in patients than controls.

Libraries came from PCR. Instrument used: Illumina HiSeq 2500. To reduce PCR and sequencing biases, unique molecular identifiers were built into the TCR beta cDNA libraries. Per 1 to 10 million input T cells, some 500,000 cDNA molecules were obtained, such that each molecule approximated one T cell. The patient libraries were prepared and sequenced with the same protocol used for the earlier healthy control dataset. Samples belonging to the same batch were prepared together, multiplexed and sequenced on a shared HiSeq lane. In the original analysis: MIGEC handled the raw barcoded reads, throwing out single-read molecular identifier groups before consensus assembly and CDR3 extraction. Clonotype tables were post-analysed with VDJtools, and diversity was normalized by down-sampling all datasets to the smallest sample size. Repertoire overlap clustering matched CDR3 amino acid but not nucleotide sequences to correct batch-related cross-sample contamination. Through fastp at Q25 and MiXCR, TCRdb rebuilt clones from the public reads, retaining in-frame beta chains. Identical CDR3 protein sequences are pooled into one entry, listed with their most common genes and DNA. TCRdb's processing, not the study's, gives the V and J calls here. This sample gives 750,000 to 950,000 distinct CDR3 sequences in total; around 50% of them show up just once. The ten largest clonotypes hold roughly 4.4% of the sample.

The CDR3 holds 15 amino acids from the cysteine to the phenylalanine. CDR3 DNA is the only sequence kept; it has 45 bases, read in frame from the first base. The V and J ends are trimmed by 2 bases and 2 bases, leaving 13 bases between them. CDR1 and CDR2 are drawn from the germline V gene: ENHRY, SYGVKD. To demonstrate the VDJtools post-analysis software, TCR beta repertoires were profiled from the peripheral blood of over ten young patients with multiple sclerosis. The patients with multiple sclerosis were children and adolescents between roughly 6 and 17 years of age. The sequencing sample was made of blood. Rearrangement joined TRBV10-3 to TRBJ2-7, with TRBD1 as a weak D call on 5 bases. This TCR was sampled from a girl under 18 with multiple sclerosis. The DNA sequence follows: TGTGCCATCAGTGAGAAGGGGCACTTTACCTACGAGCAGTACTTC. This encodes CAISEKGHFTYEQYF.